This TCR beta chain appears in the sequencing data of a study of response to subunit inactivated influenza vaccine (dated by TCRdb to between 2018 and 2020). Background on the whole study: Deep quantitative profiling of the T cell receptor repertoire was used in the study to follow responses to a trivalent subunit inactivated influenza vaccine.

Library creation used RT-PCR. TCRdb shows the sequencer as Illumina HiSeq 2500. The public sequencing data were trimmed at Q25 with fastp and processed into clonotypes with MiXCR by TCRdb, which kept only in-frame beta chains. Every entry covers one CDR3 protein and lists the most common genes and DNA from its rows. The sample records about 780,000 distinct CDR3 sequences, approximately 17% of which are singletons. The ten largest clones represent approximately 11% of the sample. About this clonotype: The antigen it recognizes is unknown. The record has no base qualities; no much larger clone is one base away.

V lost 5 bases and J lost 6 bases, and the count of bases not matched to a germline gene is 4. The CDR3 goes from the cysteine to the phenylalanine over 15 residues. The CDR3 DNA has 45 bases and is translated from base 1. The germline V gene gives CDR1 as ENHRY and CDR2 as SYGVKD. Overall study results and their limits: The authors suggested that each seasonal influenza vaccination may recruit only a limited number of new T cells.

Sequenced material: PBMCs from blood, taken less than 6 days after vaccination. The TCR originated in a man aged 45-60 years who received an inactivated influenza vaccine. Donor details come from another sample of the same person, matched by shared clones. The chain is encoded by TRBV10-3 joined to TRBJ2-1, with TRBD2 identical over 13 junction bases. The DNA sequence reads TGTGCCATCAGTCAGCGACTAGCGGGAGGCAATGAGCAGTTCTTC. It is translated as CAISQRLAGGNEQFF.